The next 26 T cell receptor beta chains were all read from a single sample in a study of shared clonotypes between healthy human individuals. Measured with immunoSEQ multiplex PCR; TCRdb has only the in-frame clones, and not every one. Among under 2,000,000 clones listed, about 95% were seen once. CD45RO-negative cells were positively selected for CCR7, leaving out terminally differentiated effector memory CD45RA+ cells. The sequenced material came from naive CD8+ T cells sorted from blood. These receptors were obtained from a man between 18 and 29 years old in good health.

The chain couples TRBV15 to TRBJ2-7; tentatively, D is TRBD1 or TRBD2 (6 bases each). Germline CDR1 LNHNV, CDR2 YYDKDF (reference sequence). V was shortened by 4 bases and J by 5 bases, with 24 bases between the two germline ends. This CDR3 has 17 residues. The CDR3: CATSTTHVGGLADEQYF. The CDR3 DNA sequence: TGTGCCACCAGCACAACTCACGTGGGGGGCCTTGCGGACGAGCAGTACTTC.

The gene calls are TRBV7-9 and TRBJ2-2, with 10 bases matching TRBD2. The ends lost 6 bases at V and 5 bases at J; junction bases unmatched: 12. CDR1 and CDR2 (germline): SEHNR, FQNEAQ (reference sequence). The CDR3 has 17 residues. As DNA, the CDR3 is TGTGCCAGCAGACGGGCCGGACTAGCGGTCCGAACCGGGGAGCTGTTTTTT. It is translated as CASRRAGLAVRTGELFF.

V and J are TRBV7-8 and TRBJ1-5, with a possible D match to TRBD1 (5 bases). The V end lost 2 bases, the J end lost 9 bases, and 14 bases lay between the germline ends. Germline V gene lookup returns CDR1 SGHVS and CDR2 FQNEAQ. The CDR3 length is 14 residues. The CDR3 loop is CASSLIGGSGPQHF. The CDR3 DNA sequence: TGTGCCAGCAGCTTAATCGGGGGGAGTGGGCCCCAGCATTTT.

The chain is built from TRBV7-3 and TRBJ2-5; 7 nucleotides match TRBD2. The CDR3 contains 15 residues. With 5 bases clipped from V and 4 bases from J, the junction kept 10 bases outside the gene matches. Germline lookup yields CDR1 SGHTA and CDR2 FQGTGA. The CDR3 DNA reads as TGTGCCAGCAGCCCGGGGACTACGTGGGGAGAGACCCAGTACTTC. Translating gives CASSPGTTWGETQYF.

The V gene is TRBV29-1, the J gene TRBJ2-5; D remains unclear. The CDR3 extends over 15 amino acids. The V gene's germline CDR1 is SQVTM and CDR2 ANQGSEA. Trimming left V 5 bases short and J 2 bases short, with 18 bases between. The CDR3 DNA is TGCAGCGTTAGGGATGACCACGAGGATCAAGAGACCCAGTACTTC. Its protein is CSVRDDHEDQETQYF.

This clone was seen a single time. Other nucleotide sequences in the sample specify the same CDR3. The chain uses TRBV29-1 and TRBJ2-7, with TRBD2 identical over 9 bases. The J segment lost 2 bases and the V segment lost 1 base, leaving 0 bases of the junction unmatched. Germline V gene lookup returns CDR1 SQVTM and CDR2 ANQGSEA. The length of the CDR3 is 13 residues. As DNA, the CDR3 is TGCAGCGTTGAAGGCGGGGGGGCCTACGAGCAGTACTTC. Its protein is CSVEGGGAYEQYF.

V and J are TRBV9 and TRBJ2-7, with D perhaps TRBD1 (6 bases). Trimming pared 4 bases from V and 7 bases from J, leaving 18 bases between. Germline lookup yields CDR1 SGDLS and CDR2 YYNGEE. CDR3 length: 14 amino acids. CDR3 DNA: TGTGCCAGCAGCCCACGAAACAGGGAAAAGGAGCAGTACTTC. Protein: CASSPRNREKEQYF.

The chain is built from TRBV5-5 and TRBJ2-1; 9 bases are shared with TRBD2. CDR3 length equals 13 residues. The germline V gene has CDR1 SGHKS and CDR2 YYEKEE (reference sequence). With 4 bases clipped from V and 9 bases from J, the junction kept 5 bases outside the gene matches. The CDR3 DNA reads as TGTGCCAGCAGCAACAGCGGGGGGATTGAGCAGTTCTTC. Amino acids: CASSNSGGIEQFF.

This clone was observed once. Other nucleotide sequences from this sample produce the same CDR3. The CDR3 sequence: CASSLSGGVYGYTF. DNA for the CDR3: TGTGCCAGCAGTTTATCAGGGGGGGTTTATGGCTACACCTTC. The rearrangement links TRBV27 to TRBJ1-2, with D maybe TRBD1 (6 bases). In germline, CDR1 is MNHEY, CDR2 SMNVEV (reference sequence). The CDR3 loop spans 14 amino acids. V lost 0 bases and J lost 5, with 10 bases in between.

The V and J genes are TRBV6-5 and TRBJ2-7; TRBD1 agrees at 9 bases. In germline, CDR1 is MNHEY, CDR2 SVGAGI. There are 15 residues in the CDR3. V shed 2 bases and J 5 bases; nucleotides not matched to a gene: 7. For the CDR3, the DNA is TGTGCCAGCAGTTACACCGGGACAGGGCAAAACGAGCAGTACTTC. Encoded protein: CASSYTGTGQNEQYF.

The chain carries TRBV9 and TRBJ2-5; D perhaps matches TRBD2 (7 bases). This CDR3 region has 16 residues. Trimming pared 4 bases from V and 7 bases from J, leaving 23 bases between. Per the germline V gene, CDR1 is SGDLS and CDR2 is YYNGEE. This CDR3 is CASSPGGGLETGTQYF. The CDR3 region has the DNA TGTGCCAGCAGCCCGGGCGGGGGCCTGGAAACGGGGACCCAGTACTTC.

Comments on this clone: A read error may produce the germline difference seen at one junction end. This specimen includes other DNA sequences encoding the same CDR3. The chain recombines TRBV19 with TRBJ2-7, with TRBD2 matching 10 bases. The germline CDR1 and CDR2 sequences are LNHDA and SQIVND (reference sequence). The CDR3 is 14 amino acids. CDR3 DNA sequence: TGTGCCAGTAGCATAGCGGGAGGAGCCTACGAGCAGTACTTC. Its protein is CASSIAGGAYEQYF.

The V call is TRBV4-1, the J call TRBJ1-2; 12 bases are shared with TRBD1. J lost 4 bases, V lost 1 base, and 4 bases had no gene match. The CDR3 contains 16 residues. Germline loops: CDR1 MGHRA, CDR2 YSYEKL. The CDR3 nucleotides are TGCGCCAGCAGCCAAGCCGGGACAGGGGGCAGCTATGGCTACACCTTC. This gives the protein CASSQAGTGGSYGYTF.

The genes are TRBV19 and TRBJ1-5; no definite D call. The CDR3 contains 15 residues. V gave up 6 bases and J gave up 0 bases, with 12 bases separating them. CDR1 is LNHDA and CDR2 is SQIVND in the germline V gene (reference sequence). Here the CDR3 reads CASRPYGYSNQPQHF. The CDR3 DNA reads TGTGCCAGTAGGCCCTATGGGTATAGCAATCAGCCCCAGCATTTT.

The rearrangement joins TRBV5-4 to TRBJ2-3; 7 bases line up with TRBD2. The CDR3 contains 11 residues. V shed 7 bases, J shed 5 bases, and the junction held 1 base outside the gene matches. Germline CDR1 and CDR2: SGHNT and YYREEE (reference sequence). The CDR3 reads CASGGGDTQYF. DNA of the CDR3: TGTGCCAGCGGCGGGGGAGATACGCAGTATTTT.

The chain couples TRBV9 to TRBJ1-6; D call uncertain. The ends were cut back, 3 bases at V and 6 bases at J, with 10 bases in the middle. CDR1 is SGDLS and CDR2 is YYNGEE in the germline V gene. The CDR3 has 14 amino acids. CDR3 nucleotide sequence: TGTGCCAGCAGCGCACCCATCGGTAATTCACCCCTCCACTTT. It translates to CASSAPIGNSPLHF.

The rearrangement uses TRBV30 and TRBJ2-5; TRBD1 agrees at 9 bases. Matching the DNA end better, TRBJ2-7 makes the J call doubtful. This CDR3 has 15 residues. Germline V gene data show CDR1 as GTSNPN and CDR2 as SVGIG (reference sequence). CDR3 region: CAWSQLGDRAYEQYF. The DNA for the CDR3 is TGTGCCTGGAGCCAATTGGGGGACAGGGCCTACGAGCAGTACTTC.

The chain carries TRBV6-5 and TRBJ1-1; D perhaps matches TRBD1 (5 bases). V was clipped by 5 bases and J by 7 bases, with 20 bases between them. This CDR3 has 15 residues. Germline-derived CDR1 and CDR2 are MNHEY and SVGAGI. The CDR3 spells CASSPFTGASLEAFF. DNA of the CDR3: TGTGCCAGCAGTCCTTTCACCGGGGCCTCCCTTGAAGCTTTCTTT.

Turning to this clone: In the same sample, other DNA sequences code for this CDR3. This rearrangement joins TRBV7-9 to TRBJ1-5, with 10 positions matching TRBD1. After removal of 5 bases from V and 5 bases from J, the junction contained 3 bases not matched to a gene. The germline V gene has CDR1 SEHNR and CDR2 FQNEAQ (reference sequence). The CDR3 is 14 residues long. The CDR3 loop is CASSLGQGDQPQHF. The CDR3 bases are TGTGCCAGCAGCCTAGGACAGGGGGATCAGCCCCAGCATTTT.

In the case of this clone: Distinct nucleotide sequences in the sample also encode this CDR3. This chain connects TRBV19 to TRBJ1-5; no reliable D call. Per germline, CDR1 LNHDA and CDR2 SQIVND (reference sequence). CDR3 length equals 15 residues. Trimming shortened V by 1 base and J by 6 bases, and 13 bases separated the two germline ends. CDR3 sequence reads: CASSIVPGGRQPQHF. DNA for the CDR3: TGTGCCAGTAGTATAGTTCCGGGTGGACGTCAGCCCCAGCATTTT.

The genes are TRBV19 and TRBJ2-7; D ambiguous. CDR1 LNHDA and CDR2 SQIVND come from the germline V gene (reference sequence). Trimming removed 7 bases from V and 0 bases from J, with 10 bases in between. This CDR3 is 13 amino acids long. The CDR3: CASNDRSSYEQYF. CDR3 in DNA: TGTGCCAGTAATGATAGGAGCTCCTACGAGCAGTACTTC.

The V gene is TRBV10-3, the J gene TRBJ2-3; 9 nucleotides agree with TRBD1. Germline V gene sequence: CDR1 ENHRY, CDR2 SYGVKD. Unmatched junction bases numbered 3, after V lost 0 bases and J lost 5 bases. This CDR3 region has 15 residues. This CDR3 is CAISESGQGLDTQYF. The CDR3 region has the DNA TGTGCCATCAGTGAGTCGGGACAGGGATTAGATACGCAGTATTTT.

The V and J genes are TRBV5-1 and TRBJ1-1, with 9 bases fitting TRBD1. Per germline, CDR1 SGHRS and CDR2 YFSETQ. V shed 4 bases, J shed 1 base, and the junction held 8 bases outside the gene matches. This CDR3 comprises 16 residues. Here the CDR3 reads CASSRGQGSSNTEAFF. The CDR3 DNA follows: TGCGCCAGCAGCCGCGGACAGGGGTCTTCGAACACTGAAGCTTTCTTT.

This sequence joins TRBV5-1 and TRBJ2-1; 10 bases match TRBD1. Germline V gene sequence: CDR1 SGHRS, CDR2 YFSETQ. The junction had 7 bases not matched to a gene; V was cut back by 3 bases and J by 10 bases. This CDR3 has 14 amino acids. CDR3 protein: CASSYPGQGFEQFF. The CDR3 DNA reads as TGCGCCAGCAGCTATCCGGGACAGGGGTTCGAGCAGTTCTTC. Full variable domain (rest looked up from reference TRBV5-1 and TRBJ2-1): KAGVTQTPRYLIKTRGQQVTLSCSPISGHRSVSWYQQTPGQGLQFLFEYFSETQRNKGNFPGRFSGRQFSNSRSEMNVSTLELGDSALYLCASSYPGQGFEQFFGPGTRLTVL.

The DNA for the CDR3 is TGTGCCAGCAGTTCGGGAGGGGGGGATGGCTACACCTTC. Protein product: CASSSGGGDGYTF. The chain employs TRBV27 and TRBJ1-2; maybe TRBD1 (6 bases). The V and J ends lost 4 bases and 6 bases respectively, with 12 bases between them. Germline loops: CDR1 MNHEY, CDR2 SMNVEV (reference sequence). The CDR3 has 13 residues.

The chain links TRBV29-1 to TRBJ2-3, with 11 nucleotides matching TRBD2. The J segment lost 3 bases and the V segment lost 7 bases, leaving 6 bases of the junction unmatched. The CDR3 contains 14 residues. Germline assignment: CDR1 SQVTM and CDR2 ANQGSEA. The CDR3 is CSALIAGGTDTQYF. CDR3 sequence (DNA): TGCAGCGCCTTGATAGCGGGAGGGACAGATACGCAGTATTTT.